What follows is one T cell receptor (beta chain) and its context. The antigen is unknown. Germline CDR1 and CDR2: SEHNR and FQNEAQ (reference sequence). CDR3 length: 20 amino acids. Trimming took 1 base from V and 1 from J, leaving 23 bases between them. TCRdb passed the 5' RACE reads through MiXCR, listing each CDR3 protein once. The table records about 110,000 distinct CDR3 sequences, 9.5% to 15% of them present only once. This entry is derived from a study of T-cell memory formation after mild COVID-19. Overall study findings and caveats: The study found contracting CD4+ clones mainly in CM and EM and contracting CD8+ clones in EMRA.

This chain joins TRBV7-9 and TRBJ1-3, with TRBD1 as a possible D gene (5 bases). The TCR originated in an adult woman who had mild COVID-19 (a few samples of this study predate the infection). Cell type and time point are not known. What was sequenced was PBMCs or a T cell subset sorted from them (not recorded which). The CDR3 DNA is TGTGCCAGCAGCTTAGAGGGTGTCTACAGGACTTTCTATTCTGGAAACACCATATATTTT. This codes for CASSLEGVYRTFYSGNTIYF.